This record covers a single T cell receptor beta chain. Using immunoSEQ multiplex PCR, the repertoire was profiled, and TCRdb retains in-frame clones only, with some absent. This table has more than 90,000 clones, around 93% appearing once. The sample is drawn from a study of blood T cell repertoires in COVID-19. V was trimmed by 4 bases and J by 4 bases, leaving 16 bases between them. The CDR3 has 15 amino acids. Germline V gene sequence: CDR1 MGHRA, CDR2 YSYEKL. The rearrangement links TRBV4-1 to TRBJ1-2; D is unresolved. The receptor was isolated from a man aged 50-59 years with acute or convalescent COVID-19. The sequenced sample was peripheral blood. In DNA form, the CDR3 reads TGCGCCAGCAGCCCCATACTCCAGGCGAGCTATGGCTACACCTTC. Translation: CASSPILQASYGYTF.